The entry below gives a single T cell receptor (beta chain) sequence along with its context. Its antigen is unknown. The record originates from a study of cytomegalovirus exposure and HLA in healthy donors. Study-level background: Early released data comprised 80 million or so unique TCRs from HLA-typed donors. Study-wide results and limits: Researchers catalogued approximately 170 TCR beta chains as cytomegalovirus-associated.

Primers included in the PCR were 60 Vbeta and 13 Jbeta primers. Profiled with immunoSEQ multiplex PCR; TCRdb holds only in-frame clones, not every one. The sample includes approximately 140,000 clones, around 80% of them seen just once. This CDR3 has 15 residues. The V end lost 6 bases, the J end lost 0 bases, and 12 bases lay between the germline ends. Germline lookup yields CDR1 KGHSH and CDR2 LQKENI. The chain couples TRBV18 to TRBJ1-5; a weak D match, TRBD1 (5 bases). This TCR came from a man aged 18 to 30 in good health and CMV-seropositive. Source material: PBMCs. CDR3 sequence (DNA): TGTGCCAGCTCTCCGACAGCCTATAGCAATCAGCCCCAGCATTTT. Translation: CASSPTAYSNQPQHF.